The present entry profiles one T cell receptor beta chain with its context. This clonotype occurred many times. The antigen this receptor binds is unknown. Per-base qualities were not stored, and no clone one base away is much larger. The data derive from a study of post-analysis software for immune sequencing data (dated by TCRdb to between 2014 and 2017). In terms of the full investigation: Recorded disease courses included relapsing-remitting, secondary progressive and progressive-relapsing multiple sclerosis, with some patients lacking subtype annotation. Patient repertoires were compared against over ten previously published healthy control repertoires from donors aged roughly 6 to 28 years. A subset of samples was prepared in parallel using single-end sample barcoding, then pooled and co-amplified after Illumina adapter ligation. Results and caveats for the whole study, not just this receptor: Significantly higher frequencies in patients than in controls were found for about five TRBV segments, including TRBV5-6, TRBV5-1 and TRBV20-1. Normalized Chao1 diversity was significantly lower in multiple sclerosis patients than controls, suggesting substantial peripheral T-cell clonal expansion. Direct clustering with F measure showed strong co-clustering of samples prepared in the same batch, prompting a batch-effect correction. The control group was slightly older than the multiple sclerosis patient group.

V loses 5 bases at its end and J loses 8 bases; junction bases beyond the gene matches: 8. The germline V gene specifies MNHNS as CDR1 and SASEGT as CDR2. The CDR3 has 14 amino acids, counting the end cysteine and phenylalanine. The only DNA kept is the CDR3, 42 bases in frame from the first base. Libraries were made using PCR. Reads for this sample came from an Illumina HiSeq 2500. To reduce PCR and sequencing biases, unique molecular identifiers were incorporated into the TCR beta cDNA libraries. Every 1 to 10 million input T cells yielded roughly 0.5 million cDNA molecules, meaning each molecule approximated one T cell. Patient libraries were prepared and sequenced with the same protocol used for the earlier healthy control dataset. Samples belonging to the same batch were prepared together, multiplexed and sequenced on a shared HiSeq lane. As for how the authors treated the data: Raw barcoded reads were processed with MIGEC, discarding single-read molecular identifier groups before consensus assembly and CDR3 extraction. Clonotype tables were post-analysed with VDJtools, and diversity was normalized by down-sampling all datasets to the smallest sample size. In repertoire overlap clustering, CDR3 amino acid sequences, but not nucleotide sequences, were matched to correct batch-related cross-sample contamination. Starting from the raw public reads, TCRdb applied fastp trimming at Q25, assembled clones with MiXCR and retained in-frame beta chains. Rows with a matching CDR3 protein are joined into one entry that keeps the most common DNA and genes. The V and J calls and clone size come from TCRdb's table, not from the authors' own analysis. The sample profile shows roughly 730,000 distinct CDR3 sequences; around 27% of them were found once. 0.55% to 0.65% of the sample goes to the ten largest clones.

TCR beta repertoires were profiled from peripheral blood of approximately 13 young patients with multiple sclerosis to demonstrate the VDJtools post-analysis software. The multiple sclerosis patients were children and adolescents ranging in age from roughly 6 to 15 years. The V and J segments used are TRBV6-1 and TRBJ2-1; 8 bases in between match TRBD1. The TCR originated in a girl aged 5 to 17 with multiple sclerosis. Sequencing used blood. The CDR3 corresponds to CASSQTGEVDEQFF. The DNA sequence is TGTGCCAGCAGTCAGACAGGGGAGGTTGATGAGCAGTTCTTC.